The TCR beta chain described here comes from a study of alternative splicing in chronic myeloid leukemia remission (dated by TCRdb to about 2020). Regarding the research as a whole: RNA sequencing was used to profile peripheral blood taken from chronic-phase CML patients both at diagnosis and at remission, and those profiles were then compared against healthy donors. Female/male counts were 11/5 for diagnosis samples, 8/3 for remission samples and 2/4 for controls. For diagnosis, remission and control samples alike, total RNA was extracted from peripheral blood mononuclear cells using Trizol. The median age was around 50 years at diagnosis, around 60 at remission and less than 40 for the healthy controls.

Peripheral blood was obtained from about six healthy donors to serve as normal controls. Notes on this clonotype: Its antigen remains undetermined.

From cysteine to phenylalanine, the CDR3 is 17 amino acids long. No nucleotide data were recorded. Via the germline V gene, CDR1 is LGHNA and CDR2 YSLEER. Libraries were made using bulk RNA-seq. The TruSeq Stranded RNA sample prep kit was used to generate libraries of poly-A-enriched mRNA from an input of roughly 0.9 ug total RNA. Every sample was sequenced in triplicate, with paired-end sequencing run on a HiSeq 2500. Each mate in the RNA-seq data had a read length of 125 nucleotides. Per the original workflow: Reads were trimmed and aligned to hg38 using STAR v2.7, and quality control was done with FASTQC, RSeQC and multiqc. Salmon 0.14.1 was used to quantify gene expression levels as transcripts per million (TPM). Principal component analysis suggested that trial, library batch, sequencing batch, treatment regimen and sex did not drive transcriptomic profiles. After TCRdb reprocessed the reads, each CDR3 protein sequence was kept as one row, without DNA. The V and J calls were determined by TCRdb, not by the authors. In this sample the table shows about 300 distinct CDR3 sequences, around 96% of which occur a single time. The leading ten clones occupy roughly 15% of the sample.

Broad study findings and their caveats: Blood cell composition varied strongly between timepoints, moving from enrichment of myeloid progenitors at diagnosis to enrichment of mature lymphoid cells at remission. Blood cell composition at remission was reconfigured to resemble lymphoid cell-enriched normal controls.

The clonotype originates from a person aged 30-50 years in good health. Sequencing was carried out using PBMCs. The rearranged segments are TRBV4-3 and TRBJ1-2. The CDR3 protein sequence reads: CASSQGGGPYASYGYTF.